One and the same sample provided the 4 T cell receptor beta chains below, sequenced in a study of cytomegalovirus exposure and HLA in healthy donors. It was with 60 Vbeta and 13 Jbeta primers that the PCR ran. Libraries were prepared by immunoSEQ multiplex PCR; TCRdb keeps only in-frame clonotypes and omits some of them. The repertoire holds 150,000 to 200,000 clones, with roughly 79% as singletons. Material for sequencing was PBMCs. The receptors shown here come from a woman between 40 and 50 years old in good health and CMV-seronegative.

This clone has only a few counts. The chain is built from TRBV7-6 and TRBJ2-1; a weak D match, TRBD2 (5 bases). Trimming left V 5 bases short and J 4 bases short, with 12 bases between. The CDR3 has 14 amino acids. Germline-derived CDR1 and CDR2 are SGHVS and FNYEAQ. CDR3 in DNA: TGTGCCAGCAGCCCCTCCTCGGGGTACAATGAGCAGTTCTTC. It codes for CASSPSSGYNEQFF.

The gene calls are TRBV28 and TRBJ2-3, with 7 bases that match TRBD2. Germline V gene data show CDR1 as MDHEN and CDR2 as SYDVKM. The junction had 7 bases not matched to a gene; V was cut back by 2 bases and J by 5 bases. This CDR3 is 15 amino acids long. CDR3 nucleotides: TGTGCCAGCAGTTTAACGGGGAGGGATTTAGATACGCAGTATTTT. Translation: CASSLTGRDLDTQYF.

The rearrangement uses TRBV5-4 and TRBJ1-1, with D possibly TRBD1 on 6 matching bases. CDR3 size: 17 residues. V shed 1 base and J shed 0 bases, with 16 bases lying between them. The germline gives CDR1 SGHNT, CDR2 YYREEE (reference sequence). CDR3 sequence (DNA): TGTGCCAGCAGCTTGAGTTGGGGGCGAACCATGAACACTGAAGCTTTCTTT. It is translated as CASSLSWGRTMNTEAFF.

The V gene is TRBV6-6, the J gene TRBJ1-5; 7 nucleotides agree with TRBD1. The germline V gene has CDR1 MNHNY and CDR2 SVGAGI (reference sequence). CDR3 length equals 16 residues. The J segment lost 2 bases and the V segment lost 4 bases, leaving 8 bases of the junction unmatched. The CDR3 nucleotides are TGTGCCAGCAGTTCCGCCGACAGGGAGGGCAATCAGCCCCAGCATTTT. This gives the protein CASSSADREGNQPQHF.